This T cell receptor (beta chain) derives from a study of blood T cells in healthy people across ages. Primers used in a second PCR of about 7 to 12 cycles were a sample-barcoded 5' primer and a J-beta primer mix. MiXCR was run by TCRdb on the 5' RACE reads, yielding one entry per CDR3 protein. Among approximately 790,000 distinct CDR3 sequences listed, 60% to 80% were seen once. Looked up from germline, CDR1 is SGHTA and CDR2 is FQGTGA. CDR3 length: 15 residues. V was clipped by 6 bases and J by 0 bases; unmatched bases: 4. Sequenced material: blood. The chain combines TRBV7-3 with TRBJ2-2; 7 bases are a match to TRBD2. This clonotype originated in a man between 25 and 39 years old in good health. The CDR3 reads CASSPAGANTGELFF. Here the CDR3 DNA reads TGTGCCAGCAGTCCTGCGGGGGCGAACACCGGGGAGCTGTTTTTT.